This T cell receptor (beta chain) is drawn from a study of blood T cells in healthy people across ages. Study conclusions and caveats: The unknown donor CMV status may have confounded expanded clonotype changes.

Donor samples were obtained from healthy Caucasian individuals from Russia, aged about 6 to 90. It was with a sample-barcoded 5' primer and a J-beta primer mix that a second PCR of roughly 7 to 12 cycles was run. Every cDNA molecule carried a tag from a template-switch adaptor bearing 12 random nucleotides. TCRdb redid the calling of the 5' RACE reads with MiXCR, one entry per CDR3 protein. The sample lists 700,000 to 850,000 distinct CDR3 sequences, about 55% occurring once. The V and J ends lost 7 bases and 14 bases, in that order; junction bases with no gene match: 17. From germline, CDR1 is MNHNY and CDR2 SVGAGI (reference sequence). The CDR3 extends over 14 amino acids. This clonotype came up a few times. The antigen is unknown.

The chain employs TRBV6-6 and TRBJ2-3; 8 bases align to TRBD1. The sequenced material came from blood. This clonotype was sampled from an older man in good health. The CDR3 coding sequence is TGTGCCAGCACCTCAGGACAGGGAGGCAGATACGCGTATTTT. This translates into CASTSGQGGRYAYF.